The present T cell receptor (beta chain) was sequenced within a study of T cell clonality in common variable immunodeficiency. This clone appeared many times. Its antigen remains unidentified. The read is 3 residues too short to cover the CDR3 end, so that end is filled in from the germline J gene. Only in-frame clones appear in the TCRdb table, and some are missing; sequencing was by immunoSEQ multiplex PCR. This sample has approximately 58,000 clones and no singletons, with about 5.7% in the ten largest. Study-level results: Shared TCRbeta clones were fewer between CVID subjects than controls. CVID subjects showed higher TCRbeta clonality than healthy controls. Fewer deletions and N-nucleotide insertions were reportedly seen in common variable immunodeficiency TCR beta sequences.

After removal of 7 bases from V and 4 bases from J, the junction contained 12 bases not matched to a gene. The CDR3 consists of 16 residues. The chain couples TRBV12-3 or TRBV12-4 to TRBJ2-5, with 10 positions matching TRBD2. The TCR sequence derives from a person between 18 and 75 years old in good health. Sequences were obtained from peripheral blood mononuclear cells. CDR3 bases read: TGTGCCAGCAATCCTAGCGGGAGTGGGGGGCTAGAGACC. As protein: CASNPSGSGGLET. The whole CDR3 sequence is CASNPSGSGGLETQYF.